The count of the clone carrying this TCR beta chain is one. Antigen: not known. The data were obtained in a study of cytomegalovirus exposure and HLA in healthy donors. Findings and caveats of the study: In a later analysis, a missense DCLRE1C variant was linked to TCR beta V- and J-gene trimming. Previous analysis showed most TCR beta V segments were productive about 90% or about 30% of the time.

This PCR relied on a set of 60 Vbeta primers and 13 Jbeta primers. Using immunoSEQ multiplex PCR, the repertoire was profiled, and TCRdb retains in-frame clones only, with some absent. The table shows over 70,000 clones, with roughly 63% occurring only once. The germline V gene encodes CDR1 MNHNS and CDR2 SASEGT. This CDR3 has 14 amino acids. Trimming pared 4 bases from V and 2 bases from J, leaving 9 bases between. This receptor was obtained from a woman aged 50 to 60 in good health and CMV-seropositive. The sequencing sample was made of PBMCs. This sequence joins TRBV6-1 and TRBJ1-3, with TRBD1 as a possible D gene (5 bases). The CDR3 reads CASSVFRAGNTIYF. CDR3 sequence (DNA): TGTGCCAGCAGTGTTTTCAGGGCTGGAAACACCATATATTTT.